These 13 T cell receptor beta chains originate from one sample sequenced in a study of control samples from healthy donors and cancer patients. Here immunoSEQ multiplex PCR was the method, and the copy in TCRdb shows in-frame clones only, minus some. The sample comprises 65,000 to 70,000 clones, 84% of which are singletons, and 2.5% to 3% rests with the top ten. Sample: PBMCs. Every receptor here comes from a woman in her 50s with lung cancer.

The rearrangement joins TRBV4-3 to TRBJ2-3; D gene unclear. The V gene lost 0 bases and the J gene lost 4 bases, with 8 bases spanning the gap. Germline V CDR1 and CDR2: LGHNA, YSLEER. The CDR3 is made up of 14 amino acids. The DNA of the CDR3 is TGCGCCAGCAGCCAAGATCGGATACCAGATACGCAGTATTTT. Amino acids: CASSQDRIPDTQYF.

The chain carries TRBV7-2 and TRBJ1-5; D gene uncertain. The CDR3 totals 15 residues. Between the trimmed V and J ends, which lost 2 bases and 5 bases, there was a span of 13 bases. Germline V CDR1 and CDR2: SGHTA, FQGNSA. CDR3 loop: CASSLPGRADQPQHF. The DNA of the CDR3 is TGTGCCAGCAGCTTACCCGGGCGGGCGGATCAGCCCCAGCATTTT. Full variable domain (remainder filled in from reference TRBV7-2 and TRBJ1-5): GAGVSQSPSNKVTEKGKDVELRCDPISGHTALYWYRQSLGQGLEFLIYFQGNSAPDKSGLPSDRFSAERTGGSVSTLTIQRTQQEDSAVYLCASSLPGRADQPQHFGDGTRLSIL.

With regard to this clone: At one of its ends the junction is not consistent with the germline gene, which may arise from a read error. This chain uses TRBV3-1 (or the pseudogene TRBV3-2) with TRBJ1-1; possible D gene TRBD1, 5 bases. The V gene's germline CDR1 is LGHDT and CDR2 YNNKEL (reference sequence). The CDR3 contains 12 residues. CDR3 nucleotides: TGTGCCAGCAGAGGGGTGAAAACTGAAGCTTTCTTT. It encodes CASRGVKTEAFF.

Only one count was recorded for this clone. The chain uses TRBV2 and TRBJ1-5; D remains ambiguous. This CDR3 spans 15 amino acids. Germline V gives CDR1 SNHLY, CDR2 FYNNEI. The V end was cut by 1 base, the J end by 3 bases, with 10 bases between. This CDR3 is CASSEGVAFNQPQHF. As DNA, the CDR3 is TGTGCCAGCAGTGAAGGGGTGGCCTTCAATCAGCCCCAGCATTTT.

The chain carries TRBV11-2 and TRBJ1-2; D gene ambiguous. The ends were cut back, 4 bases at V and 4 bases at J, with 16 bases in the middle. Germline V CDR1 and CDR2: SGHAT, FQNNGV. The CDR3 consists of 15 residues. This CDR3 is CASSYAPGLGYGYTF. The CDR3 DNA reads TGTGCCAGCAGCTACGCCCCGGGGTTGGGCTATGGCTACACCTTC.

V and J are TRBV10-3 and TRBJ1-1; D unresolved. The CDR3 loop spans 14 amino acids. Germline loops: CDR1 ENHRY, CDR2 SYGVKD. V was clipped by 4 bases and J by 6 bases, with 15 bases between them. This chain's CDR3 is CAISAAGGKSEAFF. The CDR3 DNA reads TGTGCCATCAGTGCTGCGGGAGGGAAGTCTGAAGCTTTCTTT.

The rearrangement links TRBV7-9 to TRBJ2-2; 7 positions match TRBD2. V dropped 5 bases and J dropped 5; count of bases not matched to a gene: 8. Per germline, CDR1 SEHNR and CDR2 FQNEAQ (reference sequence). This CDR3 spans 15 amino acids. The CDR3 bases are TGTGCCAGCAGCGAGAGGGACTACACTACCGGGGAGCTGTTTTTT. It encodes CASSERDYTTGELFF.

This chain links TRBV11-1 with TRBJ1-1; D is unresolved. The CDR3 runs 13 residues. The V end was cut by 2 bases, the J end by 0 bases, with 4 bases between. Germline lookup yields CDR1 SGHAT and CDR2 FQDESV (reference sequence). The CDR3 bases are TGTGCCAGCAGCTTACTCATGAACACTGAAGCTTTCTTT. Amino acids: CASSLLMNTEAFF.

This clone was detected only a few times. The chain recombines TRBV19 with TRBJ1-5; a possible D gene is TRBD1 (6 bases). The CDR3 sequence is 18 residues long. V was trimmed by 4 bases and J by 1 base, leaving 20 bases between them. Looked up from germline, CDR1 is LNHDA and CDR2 is SQIVND (reference sequence). The CDR3 DNA reads TGTGCCAGTAGTACCAAACAGGGAGGTAGTAGGAGCAATCAGCCCCAGCATTTT. Translated: CASSTKQGGSRSNQPQHF.

As DNA, the CDR3 is TGTGCCAGCAGGTCCGGGACAGGTCCCTACGAGCAGTACTTC. Protein sequence: CASRSGTGPYEQYF. J is TRBJ2-7 and V is TRBV5-8, with 8 bases identical to TRBD1. J was trimmed by 2 bases and V by 5 bases; bases with no gene match: 6. CDR3 length equals 14 residues. CDR1 and CDR2 from the germline V gene are SGHTS and YDEGEE. Full variable domain (missing parts from reference TRBV5-8 and TRBJ2-7): EAGVTQSPTHLIKTRGQQATLRCSPISGHTSVYWYQQALGLGLQFLLWYDEGEERNRGNFPPRFSGRQFPNYSSELNVNALELEDSALYLCASRSGTGPYEQYFGPGTRLTVT.

This clone occurred a few times. The rearrangement links TRBV4-3 to TRBJ2-3; D gene unclear. Germline V gives CDR1 LGHNA, CDR2 YSLEER. V dropped 1 base and J dropped 1 base, with 9 bases sitting between them. The CDR3 runs to 15 residues. The CDR3 sequence: CASSQGAGGTDTQYF. In nucleotides, the CDR3 is TGCGCCAGCAGCCAAGGGGCCGGCGGCACAGATACGCAGTATTTT.

The V and J genes are TRBV5-8 and TRBJ1-1, with D possibly TRBD1 on 5 matching bases. V was trimmed by 0 bases and J by 0 bases, leaving 9 bases between them. The CDR3 length is 15 residues. Germline V gene data show CDR1 as SGHTS and CDR2 as YDEGEE. The CDR3 sequence is CASSLGGVMNTEAFF. The CDR3 DNA reads TGTGCCAGCAGCTTGGGGGGCGTAATGAACACTGAAGCTTTCTTT.

This chain connects TRBV14 to TRBJ2-7; tentative D call: TRBD1 (6 bases). V lost 1 base, J lost 5 bases, and 9 bases lay in between. The V gene's germline CDR1 is SGHDN and CDR2 FVKESK. CDR3 length equals 13 residues. The CDR3 region is CASSQVPGDEQYF. The CDR3 DNA sequence: TGTGCCAGCAGCCAAGTGCCAGGGGACGAGCAGTACTTC.